The present T cell receptor beta chain was sequenced within a study of vaccination effects on CD4 cells after COVID-19. On this clone itself: Its cognate antigen is unknown.

The assay was immunoSEQ multiplex PCR, and TCRdb's table has in-frame clones only and misses some. The table records fewer than 15,000 clones, approximately 73% of them present only once. Before any sequencing was done, the ViraFEST assay used viral peptide pools to expand antigen-specific CD4+ T cells. It was after 10 days of culture that CD4+ T cells were isolated. The person's infection with SARS-CoV-2, confirmed by PCR, took place between March and December 2020. Two doses of BNT162b2 or mRNA-1273 vaccine were administered to participants. Sequences were derived from CD4+ T cells from PBMCs cultured with HCoV-NL63 spike peptides, sampled after COVID-19 vaccination. The clonotype comes from a human donor who had a prior SARS-CoV-2 infection.

CDR3 sequence (DNA): TGTGCCAGCAGCCTCCAACGTACTTACAATGAGCAGTTCTTC. Its translation: CASSLQRTYNEQFF. The chain has TRBV11-1 and TRBJ2-1; D remains unclear. Trimming shortened V by 5 bases and J by 4 bases, and 12 bases separated the two germline ends. Looked up from germline, CDR1 is SGHAT and CDR2 is FQDESV (reference sequence). CDR3 length: 14 amino acids. Full variable domain (rest looked up from reference TRBV11-1 and TRBJ2-1): EAEVAQSPRYKITEKSQAVAFWCDPISGHATLYWYRQILGQGPELLVQFQDESVVDDSQLPKDRFSAERLKGVDSTLKIQPAELGDSAMYLCASSLQRTYNEQFFGPGTRLTVL.